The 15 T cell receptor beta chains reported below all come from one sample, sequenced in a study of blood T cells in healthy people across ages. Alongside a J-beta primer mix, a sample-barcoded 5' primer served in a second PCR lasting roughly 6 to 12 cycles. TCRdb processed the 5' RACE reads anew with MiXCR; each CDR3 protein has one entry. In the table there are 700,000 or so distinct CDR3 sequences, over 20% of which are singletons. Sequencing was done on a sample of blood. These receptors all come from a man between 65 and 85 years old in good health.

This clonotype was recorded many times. CDR3 sequence: CASSSLAGDWDTQYF. CDR3 DNA: TGTGCCAGCAGTTCGCTAGCGGGGGACTGGGATACCCAGTACTTC. This rearrangement joins TRBV6-5 to TRBJ2-5; TRBD2 aligns across 10 bases. CDR1 MNHEY and CDR2 SVGAGI come from the germline V gene. CDR3 length: 15 residues. V trimming: 4 bases; J trimming: 8 bases; junction bases outside the gene matches: 10.

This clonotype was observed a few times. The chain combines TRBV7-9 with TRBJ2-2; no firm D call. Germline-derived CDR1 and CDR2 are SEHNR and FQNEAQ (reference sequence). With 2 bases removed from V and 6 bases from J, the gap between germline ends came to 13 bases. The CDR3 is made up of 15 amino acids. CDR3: CASSLNQQLAGELFF. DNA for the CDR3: TGTGCCAGCAGCTTAAATCAGCAGCTCGCCGGGGAGCTGTTTTTT.

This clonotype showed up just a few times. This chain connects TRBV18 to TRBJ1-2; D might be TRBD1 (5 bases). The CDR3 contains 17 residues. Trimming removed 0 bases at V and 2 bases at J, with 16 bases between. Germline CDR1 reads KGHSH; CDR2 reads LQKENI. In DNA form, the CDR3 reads TGTGCCAGCTCACCACCGGCGACAGCGATACCAAACTATGGCTACACCTTC. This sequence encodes CASSPPATAIPNYGYTF. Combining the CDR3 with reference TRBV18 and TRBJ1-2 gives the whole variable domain NAGVMQNPRHLVRRRGQEARLRCSPMKGHSHVYWYRQLPEEGLKFMVYLQKENIIDESGMPKERFSAEFPKEGPSILRIQQVVRGDSAAYFCASSPPATAIPNYGYTFGSGTRLTVV.

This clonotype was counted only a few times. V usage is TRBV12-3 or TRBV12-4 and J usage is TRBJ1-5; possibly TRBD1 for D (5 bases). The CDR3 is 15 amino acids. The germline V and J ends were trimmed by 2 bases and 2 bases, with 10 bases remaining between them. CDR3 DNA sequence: TGTGCCAGCAGTTTACACAGGTCGGGCAATCAGCCCCAGCATTTT. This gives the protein CASSLHRSGNQPQHF.

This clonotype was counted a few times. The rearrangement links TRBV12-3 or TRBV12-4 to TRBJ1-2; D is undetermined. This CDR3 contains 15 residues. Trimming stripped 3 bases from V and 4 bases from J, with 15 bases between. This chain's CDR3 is CASSFSRGLTYGYTF. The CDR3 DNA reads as TGTGCCAGCAGTTTCTCTCGAGGGTTAACCTATGGCTACACCTTC.

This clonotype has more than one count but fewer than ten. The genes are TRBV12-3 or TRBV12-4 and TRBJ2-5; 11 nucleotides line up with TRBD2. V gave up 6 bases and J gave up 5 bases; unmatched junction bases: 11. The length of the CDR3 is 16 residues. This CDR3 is CASSSRLAGLSETQYF. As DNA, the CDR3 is TGTGCCAGCAGCTCCAGACTAGCGGGATTGAGTGAGACCCAGTACTTC.

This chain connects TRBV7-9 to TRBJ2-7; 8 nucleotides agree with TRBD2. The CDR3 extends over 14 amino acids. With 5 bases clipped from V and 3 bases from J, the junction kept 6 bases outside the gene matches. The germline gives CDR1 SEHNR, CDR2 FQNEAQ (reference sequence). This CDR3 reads CASSVGGTSYEQYV. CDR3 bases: TGTGCCAGCAGCGTAGGAGGGACTAGCTACGAGCAGTACGTC.

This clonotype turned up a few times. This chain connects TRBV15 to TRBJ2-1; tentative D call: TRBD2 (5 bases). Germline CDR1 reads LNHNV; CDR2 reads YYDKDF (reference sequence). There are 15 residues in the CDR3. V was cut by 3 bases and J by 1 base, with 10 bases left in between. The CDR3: CATSRSRGSYNEQFF. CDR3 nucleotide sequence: TGTGCCACCAGCAGGTCCCGCGGGTCCTACAATGAGCAGTTCTTC.

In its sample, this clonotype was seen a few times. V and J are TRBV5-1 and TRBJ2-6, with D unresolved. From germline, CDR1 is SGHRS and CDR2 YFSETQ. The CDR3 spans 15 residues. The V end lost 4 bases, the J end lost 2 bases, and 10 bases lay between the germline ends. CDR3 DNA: TGCGCCAGCAGCCTCGACACCACTGGGGCCAACGTCCTGACTTTC. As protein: CASSLDTTGANVLTF.

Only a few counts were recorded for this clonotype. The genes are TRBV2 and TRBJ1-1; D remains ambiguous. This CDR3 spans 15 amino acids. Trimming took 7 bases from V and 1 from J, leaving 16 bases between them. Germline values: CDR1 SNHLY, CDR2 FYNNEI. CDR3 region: CASTNQRTANTEAFF. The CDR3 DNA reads TGTGCCAGCACTAACCAAAGGACCGCGAACACTGAAGCTTTCTTT.

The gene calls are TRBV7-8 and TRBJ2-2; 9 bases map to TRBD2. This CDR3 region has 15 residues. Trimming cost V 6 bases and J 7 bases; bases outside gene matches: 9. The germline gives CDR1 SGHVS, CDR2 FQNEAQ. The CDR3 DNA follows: TGTGCCAGCAGGGGTACTAGCGGGTACATCGGGGAGCTGTTTTTT. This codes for CASRGTSGYIGELFF.

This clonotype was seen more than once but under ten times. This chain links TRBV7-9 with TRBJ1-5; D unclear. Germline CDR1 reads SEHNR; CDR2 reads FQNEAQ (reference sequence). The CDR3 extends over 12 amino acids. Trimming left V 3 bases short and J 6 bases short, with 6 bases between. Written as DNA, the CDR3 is TGTGCCAGCAGCTTCGATTCTCAGCCCCAGCATTTT. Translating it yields CASSFDSQPQHF.

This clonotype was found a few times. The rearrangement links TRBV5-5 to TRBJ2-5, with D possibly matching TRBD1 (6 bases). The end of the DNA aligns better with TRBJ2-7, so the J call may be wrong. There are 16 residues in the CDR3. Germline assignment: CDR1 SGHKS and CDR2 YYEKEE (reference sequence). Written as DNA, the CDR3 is TGTGCCAGCAGTCCCGCGGACAGTCGATTGGTCTACGAGCAGTACTTC. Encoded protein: CASSPADSRLVYEQYF.

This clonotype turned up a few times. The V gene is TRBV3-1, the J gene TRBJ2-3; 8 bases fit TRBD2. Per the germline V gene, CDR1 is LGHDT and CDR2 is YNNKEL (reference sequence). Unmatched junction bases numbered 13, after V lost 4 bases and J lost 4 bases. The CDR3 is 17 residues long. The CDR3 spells CASSRSTGTSRSDTQYF. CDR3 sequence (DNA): TGTGCCAGCAGCCGATCGACCGGGACTAGTAGGTCAGATACGCAGTATTTT.

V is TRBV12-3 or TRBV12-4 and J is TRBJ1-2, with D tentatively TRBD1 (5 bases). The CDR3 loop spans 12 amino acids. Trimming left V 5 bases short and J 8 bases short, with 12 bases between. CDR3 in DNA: TGTGCCAGCAGTCCGGGACTCTGGGGCTACACCTTC. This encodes CASSPGLWGYTF.